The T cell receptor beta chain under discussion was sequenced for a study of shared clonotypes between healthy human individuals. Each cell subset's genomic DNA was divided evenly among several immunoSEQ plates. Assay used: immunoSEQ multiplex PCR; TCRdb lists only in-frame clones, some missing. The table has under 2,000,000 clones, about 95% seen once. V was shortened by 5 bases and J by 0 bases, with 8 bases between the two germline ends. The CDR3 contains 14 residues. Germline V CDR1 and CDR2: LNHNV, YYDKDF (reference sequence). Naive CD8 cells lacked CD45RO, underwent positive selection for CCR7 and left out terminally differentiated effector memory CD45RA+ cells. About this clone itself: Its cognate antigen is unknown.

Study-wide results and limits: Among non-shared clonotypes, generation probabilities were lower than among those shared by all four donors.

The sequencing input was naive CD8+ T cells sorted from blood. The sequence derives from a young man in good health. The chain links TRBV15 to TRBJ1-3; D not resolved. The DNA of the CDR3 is TGTGCCACCAGCGAGAAAACCTCTGGAAACACCATATATTTT. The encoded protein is CATSEKTSGNTIYF.